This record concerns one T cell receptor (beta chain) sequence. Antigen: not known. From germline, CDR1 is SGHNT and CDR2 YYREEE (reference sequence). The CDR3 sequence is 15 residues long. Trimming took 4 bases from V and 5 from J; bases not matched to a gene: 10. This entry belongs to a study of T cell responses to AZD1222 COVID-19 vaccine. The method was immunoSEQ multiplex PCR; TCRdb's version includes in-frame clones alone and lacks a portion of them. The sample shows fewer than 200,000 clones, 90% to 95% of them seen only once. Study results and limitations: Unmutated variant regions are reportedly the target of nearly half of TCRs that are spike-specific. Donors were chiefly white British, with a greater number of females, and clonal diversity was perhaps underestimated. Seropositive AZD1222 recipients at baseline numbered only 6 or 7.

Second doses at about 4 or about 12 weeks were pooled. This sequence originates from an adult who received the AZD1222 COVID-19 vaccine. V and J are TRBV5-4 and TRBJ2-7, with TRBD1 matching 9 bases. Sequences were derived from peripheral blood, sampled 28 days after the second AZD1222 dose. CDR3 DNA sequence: TGTGCCAGCAGCCGGCAAAGGACAGGGGTGGACGAGCAGTACTTC. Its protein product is CASSRQRTGVDEQYF. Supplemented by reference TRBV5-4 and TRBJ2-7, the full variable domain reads ETGVTQSPTHLIKTRGQQVTLRCSSQSGHNTVSWYQQALGQGPQFIFQYYREEENGRGNFPPRFSGLQFPNYSSELNVNALELDDSALYLCASSRQRTGVDEQYFGPGTRLTVT.